The 26 T cell receptor beta chains given below trace back to one sample, sequenced in a study of human T cells and chemical hapten exposure. In TCRdb, the RACE reads were re-called with MiXCR into one record per CDR3 protein. The sample yields about 170,000 distinct CDR3 sequences, approximately 30% seen once. Specified time point: patch test 3, about 24 weeks after DPC sensitization. The treatment here: therapeutic diphenylcyclopropenone sensitization with weekly scalp DPC. The specimen comprised whole blood, sampled in connection with sensitization to the hapten diphenylcyclopropenone (DPC). The receptors originated from a woman younger than 30 with alopecia areata. Some clones in this sample may be carry-over from other donors' samples.

The genes are TRBV7-8 and TRBJ2-5, with D perhaps matching TRBD2 (6 bases). Germline lookup yields CDR1 SGHVS and CDR2 FQNEAQ. V dropped 2 bases and J dropped 5 bases, with 18 bases sitting between them. The CDR3 is 16 amino acids. The CDR3 nucleotides are TGTGCCAGCAGCTTATCGTGGAGGGGTGGTGACGAGACCCAGTACTTC. Translated: CASSLSWRGGDETQYF.

The V gene is TRBV12-3 or TRBV12-4, the J gene TRBJ1-1, with D possibly TRBD1 on 5 matching bases. This CDR3 is built from 13 residues. The V gene lost 8 bases and the J gene lost 4 bases, with 14 bases spanning the gap. CDR3 bases: TGTGCCAGCGAAGCACAGGCGGCCACTGAAGCTTTCTTT. Protein sequence: CASEAQAATEAFF.

This clonotype appeared a few times. This CDR3 is CASTIGTGRYEQFF. CDR3 coding DNA: TGTGCCAGCACGATCGGGACAGGACGATATGAGCAGTTCTTC. V and J are TRBV14 and TRBJ2-1, with 8 bases matching TRBD1. Germline loops: CDR1 SGHDN, CDR2 FVKESK. The CDR3 is made up of 14 amino acids. After removal of 7 bases from V and 8 bases from J, the junction contained 10 bases not matched to a gene.

The CDR3 sequence is CAGTGNNGYTF. In DNA form, the CDR3 reads TGTGCGGGAACAGGGAATAATGGCTACACCTTC. The chain is built from TRBV12-3 or TRBV12-4 and TRBJ1-2; D is possibly TRBD1 (6 bases). This CDR3 has 11 amino acids.

This clonotype was found a few times. V usage is TRBV5-1 and J usage is TRBJ2-2; the D gene is possibly TRBD2 (5 bases). Germline V CDR1 and CDR2: SGHRS, YFSETQ. The CDR3 has 13 amino acids. V was pared by 0 bases and J by 5 bases, with 5 bases between. CDR3 sequence: CASSLAGTGELFF. CDR3 nucleotide sequence: TGCGCCAGCAGCTTGGCGGGAACCGGGGAGCTGTTTTTT.

The J gene is TRBJ2-7, the V gene TRBV3-2; the table assigns TRBD1, which was not confirmed against the DNA. TRBV3-2 is an annotated pseudogene. The CDR3 covers 13 residues. This chain's CDR3 is CASSQEAPGEQYF. As DNA, the CDR3 is TGTGCCAGCAGCCAAGAAGCCCCCGGCGAGCAGTACTTC.

The J gene is TRBJ2-7, the V gene TRBV20-1; D gene ambiguous. The germline CDR1 and CDR2 sequences are DFQATT and SNEGSKA (reference sequence). Trimming took 3 bases from V and 5 from J, leaving 5 bases between them. CDR3 length equals 10 residues. The CDR3 DNA reads as TGCAGTGCTAGTGACCACGAGCAGTACTTC. This encodes CSASDHEQYF.

The table lists this clonotype with a few counts. This chain links TRBV29-1 with TRBJ1-2; TRBD1 is a possible D gene (5 bases). Germline CDR1 and CDR2: SQVTM and ANQGSEA. V shed 7 bases and J shed 3 bases, with 15 bases lying between them. The CDR3 runs 13 residues. CDR3 DNA: TGCAGCGCTTATCAAGGGGATCACTATGGCTACACCTTC. It yields the protein CSAYQGDHYGYTF.

This clonotype came up a few times. The chain is built from TRBV20-1 and TRBJ2-1, with a tentative D call TRBD1 (6 bases). V was shortened by 3 bases and J by 5 bases, with 17 bases between the two germline ends. Per germline, CDR1 DFQATT and CDR2 SNEGSKA (reference sequence). This CDR3 contains 15 residues. The CDR3 region is CSASVGGYPNNEQFF. The CDR3 DNA follows: TGCAGTGCTAGCGTAGGGGGATACCCCAACAATGAGCAGTTCTTC.

The chain's CDR3 is CASRRDRGLNGELFF. CDR3 in DNA: TGTGCCAGCAGACGGGACAGAGGATTGAACGGGGAGCTGTTTTTT. This sequence joins TRBV6-6 and TRBJ2-2; 7 bases line up with TRBD1. The length of the CDR3 is 15 residues. CDR1 and CDR2 from the germline V gene are MNHNY and SVGAGI (reference sequence). V trimming: 6 bases; J trimming: 7 bases; junction bases outside the gene matches: 11.

There are a few counts of this clonotype. The J gene is TRBJ2-1, the V gene TRBV10-2; a weak D match, TRBD2 (6 bases). Germline V gene sequence: CDR1 WSHSY, CDR2 SAAADI. This CDR3 is 14 amino acids long. With 7 bases removed from V and 7 bases from J, the gap between germline ends came to 17 bases. CDR3 sequence: CASIREKMRNEQFF. The CDR3 nucleotides read TGCGCCAGCATCCGGGAGAAGATGAGAAATGAGCAGTTCTTC.

This clonotype was seen a few times. V and J are TRBV20-1 and TRBJ2-3; 7 positions agree with TRBD2. The CDR3 extends over 15 amino acids. Germline values: CDR1 DFQATT, CDR2 SNEGSKA (reference sequence). The V and J ends lost 5 bases and 6 bases, in that order; junction bases with no gene match: 14. The chain's CDR3 is CSASILAIKGDTQYF. The DNA of the CDR3 is TGCAGTGCTTCAATACTAGCGATTAAAGGGGATACGCAGTATTTT.

This clonotype has more than one count but fewer than ten. The CDR3 DNA reads TGCAGTGCCGATAAGGGCACAGGCTTATACGAGCAGTACTTC. Translated, it gives CSADKGTGLYEQYF. The chain joins TRBV20-1 to TRBJ2-7; maybe TRBD1 (5 bases). With 6 bases removed from V and 4 bases from J, the gap between germline ends came to 19 bases. Per the germline V gene, CDR1 is DFQATT and CDR2 is SNEGSKA (reference sequence). The CDR3 totals 14 residues.

The chain recombines TRBV25-1 with TRBJ2-7; no reliable D call. The CDR3 contains 13 residues. Germline lookup yields CDR1 MGHDK and CDR2 SYGVNS. Trimming removed 1 base at V and 6 bases at J, with 10 bases between. The CDR3 loop reads CASSELRFGEQYF. The DNA for the CDR3 is TGTGCCAGCAGTGAATTAAGGTTCGGCGAGCAGTACTTC.

The chain links TRBV9 to TRBJ2-4, with D possibly called TRBD1 or TRBD2 (5 bases each). The CDR3 has 17 residues. V was cut by 0 bases and J by 4 bases, with 17 bases left in between. CDR1 is SGDLS, CDR2 YYNGEE, per germline. CDR3 sequence: CASSVEEGRAIKNIQYF. CDR3 sequence (DNA): TGTGCCAGCAGCGTAGAAGAGGGCAGGGCTATAAAAAACATTCAGTACTTC.

The chain is built from TRBV19 and TRBJ2-3; D could derive from TRBD1 or TRBD2 (5 bases each). This CDR3 has 14 amino acids. Trimming pared 9 bases from V and 2 bases from J, leaving 15 bases between. Germline V gene sequence: CDR1 LNHDA, CDR2 SQIVND (reference sequence). The CDR3 spells CASQETGPTDTQYF. The DNA for the CDR3 is TGTGCCAGCCAGGAGACGGGACCCACAGATACGCAGTATTTT.

The table lists this clonotype with a few counts. The V call is TRBV5-1, the J call TRBJ1-4; D is perhaps TRBD1 (5 bases). CDR3 length: 15 residues. CDR1 and CDR2 (germline): SGHRS, YFSETQ. Trimming took 0 bases from V and 8 from J, leaving 14 bases between them. The CDR3 DNA reads as TGCGCCAGCAGCTTGGGGGGCAAAGAGAGAGAAAAACTGTTTTTT. Encoded protein: CASSLGGKEREKLFF.

This clonotype has only a few counts. This sequence joins TRBV7-2 and TRBJ2-1, with D possibly being TRBD2 (5 bases). This CDR3 is 14 amino acids long. V lost 0 bases and J 8 bases, leaving 11 bases between the germline ends. CDR1 is SGHTA, CDR2 FQGNSA, per germline. The CDR3 DNA is TGTGCCAGCAGCTTAGCGCGCGCGGGCGATGAGCAGTTCTTC. It specifies CASSLARAGDEQFF.

V usage is TRBV24-1 and J usage is TRBJ2-1; 9 bases map to TRBD2. CDR1 is KGHDR, CDR2 SFDVKD, per germline. J was trimmed by 4 bases and V by 6 bases; bases with no gene match: 6. The CDR3 runs 15 residues. The CDR3 reads CATSSSGGLYNEQFF. CDR3 sequence (DNA): TGTGCCACCAGTAGTAGCGGGGGCCTGTACAATGAGCAGTTCTTC.

The chain recombines TRBV27 with TRBJ1-5; tentative D call: TRBD1 (5 bases). Trimming cost V 9 bases and J 4 bases, with 13 bases left between them. Per the germline V gene, CDR1 is MNHEY and CDR2 is SMNVEV (reference sequence). This CDR3 comprises 13 residues. CDR3 DNA sequence: TGTGCCAGTCTGAGTTCAGGGAATCAGCCCCAGCATTTT. Its translation: CASLSSGNQPQHF.

The chain joins TRBV6-1 to TRBJ2-7; 7 bases match TRBD2. The CDR3 totals 13 residues. Germline V gene lookup returns CDR1 MNHNS and CDR2 SASEGT. With 9 bases clipped from V and 4 bases from J, the junction kept 9 bases outside the gene matches. The DNA of the CDR3 is TGTGCCAGTGCTCTAGCGGTCGGATACGAGCAGTACTTC. It codes for CASALAVGYEQYF.

The gene calls are TRBV29-1 and TRBJ1-2; weak D call: TRBD1 (5 bases). Trimming took off 3 bases at V and 5 bases at J, with 22 bases between the two ends. Germline-derived CDR1 and CDR2 are SQVTM and ANQGSEA. The CDR3 has 16 residues. CDR3 coding DNA: TGCAGCGTTGACCGGGACCTCAGGAGCTCGGATTATGGCTACACCTTC. Its translation: CSVDRDLRSSDYGYTF.

The V gene is TRBV6-2 or TRBV6-3, the J gene TRBJ2-7; the match to TRBD1 covers 9 bases. Unmatched junction bases numbered 4, after V lost 7 bases and J lost 3 bases. CDR3 length equals 13 residues. From germline, CDR1 is MNHEY and CDR2 SVGEGT. The CDR3 sequence is CASTWTGVYEQYF. For the CDR3, the DNA is TGTGCCAGCACTTGGACAGGGGTCTACGAGCAGTACTTC.

This clonotype appeared a few times. The genes are TRBV10-3 and TRBJ1-2, with D possibly matching TRBD1 (5 bases). Germline CDR1 and CDR2: ENHRY and SYGVKD. The CDR3 totals 11 residues. Deletions cut 6 bases from V and 6 bases from J, with 8 bases between. As DNA, the CDR3 is TGTGCCATCAGGGGGGGAGATGGCTACACCTTC. Amino acids: CAIRGGDGYTF.

This clonotype was found a few times. CDR3: CASSSPTGEFEQYF. CDR3 DNA sequence: TGTGCCAGCAGTTCACCCACCGGGGAATTCGAGCAGTACTTC. V gene TRBV6-2 or TRBV6-3 combines with J gene TRBJ2-7; maybe TRBD2 (5 bases). V shed 4 bases and J shed 6 bases, with 16 bases lying between them. From germline, CDR1 is MNHEY and CDR2 SVGEGT. This CDR3 spans 14 amino acids.

This clonotype was picked up many times. This chain connects TRBV5-4 to TRBJ2-7; 9 bases align to TRBD2. The CDR3 is 15 residues long. Trimming took 1 base from V and 7 from J; bases not matched to a gene: 9. Germline CDR1 is SGHNT and CDR2 is YYREEE (reference sequence). The CDR3 DNA reads as TGTGCCAGCAGCTTGTGGCCAGCGGGAGGAGGGGAGCAGTACTTC. Translation: CASSLWPAGGGEQYF.